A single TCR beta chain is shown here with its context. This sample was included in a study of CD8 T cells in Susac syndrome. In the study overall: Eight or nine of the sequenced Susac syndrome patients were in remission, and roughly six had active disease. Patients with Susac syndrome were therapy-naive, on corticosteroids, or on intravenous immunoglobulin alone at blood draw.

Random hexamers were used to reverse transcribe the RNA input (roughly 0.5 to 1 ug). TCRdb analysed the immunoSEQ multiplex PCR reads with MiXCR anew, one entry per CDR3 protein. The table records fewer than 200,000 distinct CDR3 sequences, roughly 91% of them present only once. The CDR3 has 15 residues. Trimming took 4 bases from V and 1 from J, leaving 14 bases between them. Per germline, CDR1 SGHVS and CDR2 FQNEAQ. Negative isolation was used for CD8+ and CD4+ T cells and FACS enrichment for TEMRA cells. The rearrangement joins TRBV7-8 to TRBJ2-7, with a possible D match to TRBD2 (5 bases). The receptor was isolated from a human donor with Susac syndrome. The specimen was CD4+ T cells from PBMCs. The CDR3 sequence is CASSSIYGVSYEQYF. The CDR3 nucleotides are TGTGCCAGCAGCTCTATTTACGGGGTTTCCTACGAGCAGTACTTC. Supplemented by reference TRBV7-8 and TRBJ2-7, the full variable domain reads GAGVSQSPRYKVAKRGQDVALRCDPISGHVSLFWYQQALGQGPEFLTYFQNEAQLDKSGLPSDRFFAERPEGSVSTLKIQRTQQEDSAVYLCASSSIYGVSYEQYFGPGTRLTVT.